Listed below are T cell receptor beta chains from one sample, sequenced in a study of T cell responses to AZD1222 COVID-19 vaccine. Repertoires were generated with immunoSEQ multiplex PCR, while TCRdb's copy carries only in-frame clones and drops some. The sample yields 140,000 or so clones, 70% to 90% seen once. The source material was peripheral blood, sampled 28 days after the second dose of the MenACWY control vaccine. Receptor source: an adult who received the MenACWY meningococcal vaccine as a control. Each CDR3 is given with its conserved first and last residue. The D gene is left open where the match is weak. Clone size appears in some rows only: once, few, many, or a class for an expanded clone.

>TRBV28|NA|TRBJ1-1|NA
TGTGCCAGCAGTTTAGTGTTTCCTGAAGCTTTCTTT
CASSLVFPEAFF
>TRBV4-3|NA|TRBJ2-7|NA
TGCGCCAGCAGCCGGGAATACAGGGGAGGAAACCACGAGCAGTACTTC
CASSREYRGGNHEQYF
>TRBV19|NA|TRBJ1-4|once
TGTGCCAGTAGTATTTCAGGAAGCCGGGTCGAAAAACTGTTTTTT
CASSISGSRVEKLFF
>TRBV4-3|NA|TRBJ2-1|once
TGCGCCAGCAGCCAAGATTCTAATTGGCTAGCTGACAATGAGCAGTTCTTC
CASSQDSNWLADNEQFF
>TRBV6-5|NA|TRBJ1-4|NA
TGTGCCAGCAGTTATCCCGGACGCCGTGAAAAACTGTTTTTT
CASSYPGRREKLFF
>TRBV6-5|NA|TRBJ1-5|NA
TGTGCCAGCAGAGCCCTCACAGGTGGAGGTCAGCCCCAGCATTTT
CASRALTGGGQPQHF
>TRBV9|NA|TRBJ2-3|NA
TGTGCCAGCAGCGTCGGCTATACGCAGTATTTT
CASSVGYTQYF
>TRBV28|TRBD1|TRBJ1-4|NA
TGTGCCAGCAGGGGACAGGGGGCCTATAATGAAAAACTGTTTTTT
CASRGQGAYNEKLFF
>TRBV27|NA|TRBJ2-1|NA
TGTGCCAGCAGTGCCTCATCCCCCTCTATCCCGGCGGCCTACAATGAGCAGTTCTTC
CASSASSPSIPAAYNEQFF
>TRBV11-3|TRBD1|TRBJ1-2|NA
TGTGCCAGCAGCGGGGACAGGCAATTCTACACCTTC
CASSGDRQFYTF
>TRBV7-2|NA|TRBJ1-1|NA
TGTGCCAGCAGCACGGACGGGGTTCGTCCTGAAGCTTTCTTT
CASSTDGVRPEAFF
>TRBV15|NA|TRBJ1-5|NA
TGTGCCACCAGCAGTAGGAGCAATCAGCCCCAGCATTTT
CATSSRSNQPQHF
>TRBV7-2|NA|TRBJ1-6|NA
TGTGCCAGCAGCTTAGCCGTGTATGAGTATAATTCACCCCTCCACTTT
CASSLAVYEYNSPLHF
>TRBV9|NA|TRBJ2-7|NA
TGTGCCAGCAGCGTGGCTATTAGCGGCTACGAGCAGTACTTC
CASSVAISGYEQYF
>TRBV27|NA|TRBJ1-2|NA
TGTGCCAGCAGTTCGTCAGGGGCTAACTATGGCTACACCTTC
CASSSSGANYGYTF
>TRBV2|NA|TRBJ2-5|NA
TGTGCCAGCAGCACCACAGGGAGGAGGAGGGAGACCCAGTACTTC
CASSTTGRRRETQYF
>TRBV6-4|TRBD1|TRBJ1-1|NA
TGTGCCAGCAGTGCCGGGACAGGGAGAGAAGCTTTCTTT
CASSAGTGREAFF
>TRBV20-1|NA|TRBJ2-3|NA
TGCAGTGCTAGTCCCAACACAGATACGCAGTATTTT
CSASPNTDTQYF
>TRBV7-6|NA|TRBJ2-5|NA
TGTGCCAGCAGCTTGGGGGGGCGCATGGAGACCCAGTACTTC
CASSLGGRMETQYF
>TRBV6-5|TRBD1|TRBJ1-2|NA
TGTGCCAGCAGTTCGGGTGACGACAGGGGCTATGGCTACACCTTC
CASSSGDDRGYGYTF
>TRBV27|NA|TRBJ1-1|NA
TGTGCCAGCAGTTCGACCTTTATGAACACTGAAGCTTTCTTT
CASSSTFMNTEAFF
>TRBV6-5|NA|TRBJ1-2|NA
TGTGCCAGCAGAATTCATGGCTACACCTTC
CASRIHGYTF
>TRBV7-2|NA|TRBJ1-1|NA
TGTGCCAGCAGCTTAGTCCGGGGAAGAAACACTGAAGCTTTCTTT
CASSLVRGRNTEAFF
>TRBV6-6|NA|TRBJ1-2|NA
TGTGCCAGCAGTCGAACGAGGACAGTTCAGCCTAAAGGCTACACCTTC
CASSRTRTVQPKGYTF
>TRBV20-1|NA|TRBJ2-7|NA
TGCAGTGCCACCGGCGACTACGAGCAGTACTTC
CSATGDYEQYF
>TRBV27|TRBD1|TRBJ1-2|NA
TGTGCCAGCAGTTGGTGGGACAGGGACGGCTACACCTTC
CASSWWDRDGYTF
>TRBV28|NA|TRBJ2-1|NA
TGTGCCAGCAGTTTTTCGCCGTCCAGCTACAATGAGCAGTTCTTC
CASSFSPSSYNEQFF
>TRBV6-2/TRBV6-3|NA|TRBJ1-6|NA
TGTGCCAGCAGTTACTCTGGGAGGAATTCACCCCTCCACTTT
CASSYSGRNSPLHF
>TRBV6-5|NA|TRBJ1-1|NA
TGTGCCAGCAGTCGTCCTTTGGGGACTGAAGCTTTCTTT
CASSRPLGTEAFF
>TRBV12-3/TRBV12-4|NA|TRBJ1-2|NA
TGTGCCAGCAGGGATATAGGGGACTATGGCTACACCTTC
CASRDIGDYGYTF
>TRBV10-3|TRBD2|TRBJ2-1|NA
TGTGCCATCAGTGCCAGACTAGCGGGGGAGGTCTACAATGAGCAGTTCTTC
CAISARLAGEVYNEQFF
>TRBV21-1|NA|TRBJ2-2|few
TGTGCCAGCAGCAAATGGCTCACCGGGGAGCTGTTTTTT
CASSKWLTGELFF
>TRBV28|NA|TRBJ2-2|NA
TGTGCCAGCAGTTCCGGGACCCTTGGACGGGGGGAGCTGTTTTTT
CASSSGTLGRGELFF
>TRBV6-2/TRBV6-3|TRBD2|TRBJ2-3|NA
TGTGCCAGCAGTACTAGCGGGGGCCTGAGCACAGATACGCAGTATTTT
CASSTSGGLSTDTQYF
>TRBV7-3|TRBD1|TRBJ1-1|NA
TGTGCCAGCAGCTACCGACAGGGAGGCACTGAAGCTTTCTTT
CASSYRQGGTEAFF
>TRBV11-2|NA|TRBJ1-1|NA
TGTGCCAGCAGCTTAACCAGGGGTGAAGCTTTCTTT
CASSLTRGEAFF
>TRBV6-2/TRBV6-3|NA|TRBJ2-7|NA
TGTGCCAGCAGTCGAACCACCCAGGGCGGAACTTACGAGCAGTACTTC
CASSRTTQGGTYEQYF
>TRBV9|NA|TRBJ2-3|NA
TGTGCCAGCAGCGTCGCCCGGGGGACGCAGTATTTT
CASSVARGTQYF
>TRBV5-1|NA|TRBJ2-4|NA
TGCGCCAGCAACTTGGAATCACGCCCAAACCGGCAGTACTTC
CASNLESRPNRQYF
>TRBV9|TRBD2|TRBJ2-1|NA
TGTGCCAGCAGCGTAGCCAGCGGGAAATACAATGAGCAGTTCTTC
CASSVASGKYNEQFF
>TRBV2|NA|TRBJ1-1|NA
TGTGCCAGCGAGAGAGGTGGGCGGACTGAAGCTTTCTTT
CASERGGRTEAFF
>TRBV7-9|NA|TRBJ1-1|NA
TGTGCCGCAAGGGACGGTAACACTGAAGCTTTCTTT
CAARDGNTEAFF
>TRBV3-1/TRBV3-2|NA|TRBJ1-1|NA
TGTGCCAGCAGCCAACTCAGGGCTGGTACTGAAGCTTTCTTT
CASSQLRAGTEAFF
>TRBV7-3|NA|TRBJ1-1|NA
TGTGCCAGCAGCCCCGGGTTTGGGGCTGAAGCTTTCTTT
CASSPGFGAEAFF